The 11 T cell receptor beta chains below come from one sample, sequenced in a study of T cells in Graves' hyperthyroidism and ophthalmopathy. Amplified TCR beta CDR3 regions came from RNA transcripts. Researchers ran a first-round RT-PCR on the TCR CDR3 using the HTBI primer set. TCRdb called the multiplex PCR reads again in MiXCR, with one record for every CDR3 protein. The table records about 640,000 distinct CDR3 sequences, less than 25% of them present only once. Sequencing was done on a sample of blood. These receptors were taken from a man aged 30 to 39 with Graves' ophthalmopathy.

The J gene is TRBJ2-7, the V gene TRBV6-1, with 10 positions matching TRBD2. This CDR3 is 15 amino acids long. The V segment lost 2 bases and the J segment 7 bases; nucleotides outside the gene matches: 8. The germline CDR1 and CDR2 sequences are MNHNS and SASEGT. Written as DNA, the CDR3 is TGTGCCAGCAGTGAACTGGTAGCGGGAGGTTGGGAGCAGTACTTC. As protein: CASSELVAGGWEQYF.

The gene calls are TRBV25-1 and TRBJ1-4; weak D call: TRBD1 (5 bases). Germline V gene lookup returns CDR1 MGHDK and CDR2 SYGVNS. The CDR3 spans 16 residues. V was clipped by 6 bases and J by 0 bases, with 14 bases between them. The CDR3 region is CASSQGTPSTNEKLFF. As DNA, the CDR3 is TGTGCCAGCAGCCAGGGAACGCCCTCAACTAATGAAAAACTGTTTTTT.

The genes are TRBV30 and TRBJ2-7; 10 positions match TRBD2. CDR1 is GTSNPN, CDR2 SVGIG, per germline (reference sequence). The CDR3 is 14 amino acids. Germline trimming cut 3 bases from V and 2 bases from J; bases unmatched to any gene: 4. In DNA form, the CDR3 reads TGTGCCTGGAGGGAGAGCGGGAGGGCCTACGAGCAGTACTTC. Amino acids: CAWRESGRAYEQYF.

The chain carries TRBV7-9 and TRBJ2-1; TRBD1 matches 11 bases. Germline CDR1 is SEHNR and CDR2 is FQNEAQ (reference sequence). V trimming: 5 bases; J trimming: 8 bases; junction bases outside the gene matches: 5. The CDR3 totals 14 residues. CDR3 bases: TGTGCCAGCAGCCTGGGACAGGGGGTCGATGAGCAGTTCTTC. Its protein is CASSLGQGVDEQFF.

The chain has TRBV19 and TRBJ2-3; 11 bases are a match to TRBD1. V lost 8 bases to trimming and J lost 5 bases; unmatched junction nucleotides: 6. This CDR3 contains 14 residues. From germline, CDR1 is LNHDA and CDR2 SQIVND (reference sequence). The CDR3 loop is CASSDRGQRDTQYF. CDR3 DNA sequence: TGTGCCAGTTCGGACAGGGGGCAGAGAGATACGCAGTATTTT.

The V gene is TRBV5-8, the J gene TRBJ2-5, with D possibly matching TRBD1 (5 bases). The germline CDR1 and CDR2 sequences are SGHTS and YDEGEE. The CDR3 runs 15 residues. Trimming took off 4 bases at V and 5 bases at J, with 18 bases between the two ends. The chain's CDR3 is CASSHSDSGRETQYF. CDR3 in DNA: TGTGCCAGCAGCCACTCCGACAGTGGGCGGGAGACCCAGTACTTC.

The CDR3, as DNA: TGTGCCAGCAGCTTCAGAGTGCCCTACAATGAGCAGTTCTTC. This sequence encodes CASSFRVPYNEQFF. The rearrangement uses TRBV7-2 and TRBJ2-1; no firm D call. Germline V gene sequence: CDR1 SGHTA, CDR2 FQGNSA. This CDR3 region has 14 residues. Trimming pared 3 bases from V and 2 bases from J, leaving 8 bases between.

In nucleotides, the CDR3 is TGTGCCAGCAGTTCCAGACCCGCCAGTATCTCCTACGAGCAGTACTTC. Translated: CASSSRPASISYEQYF. The chain couples TRBV12-3 or TRBV12-4 to TRBJ2-7; D is unresolved. The CDR3 runs 16 residues. The V end lost 4 bases, the J end lost 0 bases, and 16 bases lay between the germline ends.

The chain combines TRBV5-6 with TRBJ2-1, with 13 bases that match TRBD2. V lost 5 bases, J lost 7 bases, and 9 bases stayed unmatched. CDR1 is SGHDT and CDR2 is YYEEEE in the germline V gene. The CDR3 runs to 16 residues. CDR3 protein: CASRTWTSGRRNEQFF. DNA of the CDR3: TGTGCCAGCAGGACCTGGACTAGCGGGAGAAGGAATGAGCAGTTCTTC.

Remarks on this clonotype: At one of its ends the junction is not consistent with the germline gene, which may arise from a read error. V is TRBV6-2 or TRBV6-3 and J is TRBJ2-2, with D possibly matching TRBD2 (5 bases). The CDR3 has 14 residues. Germline lookup yields CDR1 MNHEY and CDR2 SVGEGT. The CDR3 nucleotides read TGTGCCAGCCACTGGGAGCAGAACACCGGGAAGCTGTTTTTT. Protein sequence: CASHWEQNTGKLFF.

The rearrangement joins TRBV10-1 to TRBJ2-1, with 7 bases identical to TRBD1. V was pared by 2 bases and J by 9 bases, with 10 bases of the junction left unmatched. Germline assignment: CDR1 WNHNN and CDR2 SYGVQD (reference sequence). The length of the CDR3 is 15 residues. The DNA for the CDR3 is TGCGCCAGCAGTGAGGACGCAGGGGGATTACGTGAGCAGTTCTTC. Translating gives CASSEDAGGLREQFF.